This TCR beta chain came from a study of vaccination effects on CD4 cells after COVID-19. Findings of the study overall: Late post-vaccination samples showed marked contraction of infection- and vaccine-induced clones. Convalescent patients were few in the study, and early post-infection timepoints were absent.

In the ViraFEST assay, antigen-specific CD4+ clonotypes were identified by expansion after peptide-pool stimulation. After less than 11 days in culture, the CD4+ T cells were isolated. Previously uninfected by SARS-CoV-2, the vaccine recipients also showed negative nucleocapsid antibodies. After approximately 2 million PBMC were placed in each well, they were cultured with approximately 10 IU/ml IL-2 and roughly 10 ug/ml peptides. The authors exchanged half the medium for IL-2 medium on days 3 and 7. Notes on this clone: What it binds is unknown.

CDR1 SGHVS and CDR2 FQNEAQ come from the germline V gene. This CDR3 is 17 amino acids long. Germline trimming cut 5 bases from V and 0 bases from J; bases unmatched to any gene: 11. Sequencing used immunoSEQ multiplex PCR; TCRdb keeps in-frame clones, though not all of them. The sample holds tens of thousands of clones, approximately 70% seen once. The specimen was CD4+ T cells from PBMCs cultured with HCoV-NL63 spike peptides, collected before COVID-19 vaccination. The chain joins TRBV7-8 to TRBJ2-5, with TRBD2 matching 8 bases. The sequence was collected from a human donor who received a COVID-19 vaccine. The chain's CDR3 is CASSTPLLAANQETQYF. CDR3 sequence (DNA): TGTGCCAGCAGCACCCCTTTACTAGCGGCTAACCAAGAGACCCAGTACTTC.